This T cell receptor beta chain was captured by sequencing in a study of T cells in Graves' hyperthyroidism and ophthalmopathy. This CDR3 is built from 14 residues. Unmatched junction bases numbered 3, after V lost 7 bases and J lost 1 base. The germline V gene has CDR1 LNHDA and CDR2 SQIVND (reference sequence). The TCR beta CDR3 regions underwent amplification using RNA transcripts as the source. First-round RT-PCR of the TCR CDR3 relied on the HTBI primer set. Each CDR3 protein is one row after TCRdb ran MiXCR on the multiplex PCR reads. The table has 500,000 to 600,000 distinct CDR3 sequences, more than 45% seen once.

The sample comprised peripheral blood or thyroid tissue (not recorded which). The clonotype originates from an adult woman with Graves' disease, either hyperthyroidism or ophthalmopathy (not recorded which). The chain joins TRBV19 to TRBJ2-2; 7 positions match TRBD1. The CDR3 DNA reads TGTGCCAGTAATGACAGGGTGAACACCGGGGAGCTGTTTTTT. Translated, it gives CASNDRVNTGELFF.